Listed below are T cell receptor beta chains from one sample, sequenced in a study of shared clonotypes between healthy human individuals. The data were produced by immunoSEQ multiplex PCR, yet TCRdb's version contains in-frame clones alone and is incomplete. The table has around 1,000,000 clones, roughly 80% seen once. Sequenced: memory CD4+ T cells from PBMCs. All receptors come from a man between 18 and 29 years old in good health. Some clones in this sample may be carry-over from other donors' samples. Both conserved end residues are part of each CDR3. Fields, in order: CDR3 DNA, CDR3 protein, CDR3 length, V gene, J gene, clone size, D gene. D genes are given only for firm matches. Clone size is stated in some rows and not others, as once, few, many or a class when expanded.

TGTGCCAGCAGTGAAATAGGACAGGGGGTCTTC	CASSEIGQGVF	11	TRBV6-1	TRBJ2-1	-	TRBD1
TGTGCCAGCAGCTTGTCAGGGACCCCTGGCTACACCTTC	CASSLSGTPGYTF	13	TRBV5-6	TRBJ1-2	few	-
TGTGCCAGCAGTTTCTTGGGTCAGCCCCAGCATTTT	CASSFLGQPQHF	12	TRBV27	TRBJ1-5	-	-
TGTGCCAGCAGCGTGACTAGCGCTTACAATGAGCAGTTCTTC	CASSVTSAYNEQFF	14	TRBV9	TRBJ2-1	-	TRBD2
TGCGCCAGCAGCTTGGAGGGACTAGCAGGGTTGAGCTCCTACGAGCAGTACTTC	CASSLEGLAGLSSYEQYF	18	TRBV5-1	TRBJ2-7	-	TRBD2
TGTGCCATCAGTGATCGTTTTAGGGACCGACGACGAACAGATACGCAGTATTTT	CAISDRFRDRRRTDTQYF	18	TRBV10-3	TRBJ2-3	-	-
TGCGCCAGCAGCTTAGGGAGTAAGTACGAGCAGTACTTC	CASSLGSKYEQYF	13	TRBV5-1	TRBJ2-7	-	-
TGCGCCAGCAGCTTGGGGACAGTGGGTGAAAAACTGTTTTTT	CASSLGTVGEKLFF	14	TRBV5-1	TRBJ1-4	-	-
TGTGCCAGCAGCTTCCAGGGCGCCTACGAGCAGTACTTC	CASSFQGAYEQYF	13	TRBV5-4	TRBJ2-7	-	-
TGTGCCAGCAGCCCCGGGAGCCGAAACAATGAGCAGTTCTTC	CASSPGSRNNEQFF	14	TRBV7-9	TRBJ2-1	-	-
TGTGCCAGCAGTGAAAGGGCCGGGGCGTATGGCTACACCTTC	CASSERAGAYGYTF	14	TRBV6-1	TRBJ1-2	-	-
TGCGCCAGCAGCTTGGCCTTTGGGGGCCTATTTTACGAGCAGTACTTC	CASSLAFGGLFYEQYF	16	TRBV5-1	TRBJ2-7	-	-
TGTGCCAGCAGAAGGACAGGGGGAGAAAATAACTATGGCTACACCTTC	CASRRTGGENNYGYTF	16	TRBV6-6	TRBJ1-2	-	TRBD1
TGTGCCAGCAGCTATGTAGGGTACGAGCAGTACTTC	CASSYVGYEQYF	12	TRBV7-8	TRBJ2-7	-	-
TGTGCCAGCAGCCCCTTGTCCTATCCGGGCGAGCAGTACTTC	CASSPLSYPGEQYF	14	TRBV9	TRBJ2-7	many	-
TGTGCCAGCAGTTTCGTCGAGGGGATCTATGGCTACACCTTC	CASSFVEGIYGYTF	14	TRBV28	TRBJ1-2	-	-
TGTGCCAGCAGCTACGGACAGGACGGGTTGGCCAAAAACATTCAGTACTTC	CASSYGQDGLAKNIQYF	17	TRBV7-9	TRBJ2-4	once	TRBD1
TGTGCCAGCAGTTACTCGAGTGCAGGGGGCAATGAAAAACTGTTTTTT	CASSYSSAGGNEKLFF	16	TRBV6-5	TRBJ1-4	-	TRBD1
TGTGCCAGCACTGACAGAATTAATGAAAAACTGTTTTTT	CASTDRINEKLFF	13	TRBV28	TRBJ1-4	-	-
TGTGCCAGCAGCGTGGACAGGGGGAACTACGAGCAGTACTTC	CASSVDRGNYEQYF	14	TRBV7-6	TRBJ2-7	-	TRBD1
TGTGCCAGTAGTCTACTACTGGGAGGGGAGCAGTACTTC	CASSLLLGGEQYF	13	TRBV19	TRBJ2-7	-	TRBD2
TGTGCCAGCAGCTTAGGAGAGGGGCGCAGCAATCAGCCCCAGCATTTT	CASSLGEGRSNQPQHF	16	TRBV7-8	TRBJ1-5	-	-